The present T cell receptor (beta chain) was sequenced within a study of CD8 T cells in Susac syndrome. Across the study: Within the group of sequenced Susac syndrome patients, roughly six had active disease and 8 or 9 were in remission.

After extraction with the RNeasy kit, about 0.45 to 1 ug of the RNA was reverse transcribed using random hexamers. TCRdb independently ran MiXCR on the immunoSEQ multiplex PCR reads; one entry per CDR3 protein. The sample records about 170,000 distinct CDR3 sequences, more than 95% being singletons. CDR3 size: 14 residues. Germline lookup yields CDR1 SQVTM and CDR2 ANQGSEA. The V segment lost 4 bases and the J segment 9 bases; nucleotides outside the gene matches: 12. Sequencing was done on a sample of CD4+ T cells from PBMCs. The chain joins TRBV29-1 to TRBJ2-1; TRBD1 matches 7 bases. The receptor was derived from a human donor with Susac syndrome. The CDR3 bases are TGCAGCGTTGCCCCGGGACAGAGTTCGGGTGAGCAGTTCTTC. This translates into CSVAPGQSSGEQFF.